The rows below give T cell receptor beta chains drawn from one sample of a study of T cell responses to AZD1222 COVID-19 vaccine. Only in-frame clones appear in the TCRdb table, and some are missing; sequencing was by immunoSEQ multiplex PCR. The sample has nearly 200,000 clones; over 85% are singletons. Sample: peripheral blood, taken 28 days after the second AZD1222 dose. Every receptor here comes from an adult who received the AZD1222 COVID-19 vaccine. The CDR3 runs from the conserved cysteine through the conserved F or W. The D gene is left open where the match is weak.

>TRBV11-2|.
CASSLGIDEQFF
>TRBV19|.
CASHSFGNTIYF
>TRBV18|.
CASSPLGQNAYEQYF
>TRBV29-1|.
CSVAQNSNQPQHF
>TRBV6-2/TRBV6-3|.
CASSSTIVLTERFSGANVLTF
>TRBV4-3|.
CASSQDRMNEQFF
>TRBV5-4|.
CASSLEGNYGYTF
>TRBV4-2|TRBD2
CASSPPGIGGGGELFF
>TRBV5-6|.
CAAGYYTGELFF
>TRBV28|.
CASSSLQGNYGYTF
>TRBV11-2|.
CASSFGGEAFF
>TRBV11-2|.
CASSLNVMADTQYF
>TRBV20-1|.
CSASGTLYGYTF
>TRBV7-2|.
CASSLDQLATNEKLFF
>TRBV7-2|.
CASSSRTAKETQYF
>TRBV5-1|.
CASSLIERGDTEAFF
>TRBV27|TRBD1
CASSLSARTGSADTQYF
>TRBV4-1|TRBD2
CASSHQVSGGATDTQYF
>TRBV3-1/TRBV3-2|.
CASSPRTRTISGNTIYF
>TRBV6-5|.
CASSYSAGVYGYTF
>TRBV19|.
CASSGEGRAEAFF
>TRBV3-1/TRBV3-2|TRBD2
CASRPPGGSEQFF
>TRBV2|TRBD1
CASIRGDRELAGSPLHF
>TRBV6-6|.
CASSYSKLRGEQYF
>TRBV18|.
CASSPGRASYEQYF
>TRBV18|.
CASSIGAGRTGELFF
>TRBV5-1|TRBD1
CASSLGDRRNTIYF
>TRBV5-1|.
CASSLEQYNSPLHF
>TRBV7-9|.
CASSLQLGDSPLHF
>TRBV27|.
CARPVLLETQYF
>TRBV11-2|.
CASSLGVGGGNTIYF
>TRBV29-1|.
CSVGRNTGELFF
>TRBV9|.
CASSARPPGTVYNEQFF
>TRBV6-2/TRBV6-3|.
CASSYSPSWGTEAFF
>TRBV30|.
CAWSPDFGNEQFF
>TRBV21-1|.
CASSPRTYETQYF
>TRBV19|.
CATSRGEISNQPQHF
>TRBV29-1|.
CSVGGGGQGTDTQYF
>TRBV4-1|.
CASSQAVTHEKLFF
>TRBV4-1|TRBD1
CASSQEPRTGYTGELFF
>TRBV18|.
CASSPPGPGSTEAFF
>TRBV7-2|TRBD1
CASSAQGARDSPLHF